This entry describes one T cell receptor (beta chain). This record belongs to a study of blood T cells in healthy people across ages. The second PCR ran about 6 to 12 cycles with a sample-barcoded 5' primer and J-beta primers. Each CDR3 protein gets one entry after TCRdb re-called the 5' RACE reads with MiXCR. Found here are 1.5 million or so distinct CDR3 sequences, 35% to 45% of them singletons; the top ten hold under 5%. Between the trimmed V and J ends, which lost 6 bases and 3 bases, there was a span of 14 bases. There are 14 residues in the CDR3. Germline loops: CDR1 SGHRS, CDR2 YFSETQ. The sequence was collected from a woman aged 18-30 years in good health. Material for sequencing was blood. The chain employs TRBV5-1 and TRBJ2-3; perhaps TRBD2 as D (6 bases). CDR3 residues: CASKPAGVTDTQYF. The CDR3 coding sequence is TGCGCCAGCAAGCCAGCGGGTGTAACAGATACGCAGTATTTT.